This T cell receptor beta chain appears in the sequencing data of a study of cytomegalovirus exposure and HLA in healthy donors. Regarding the study as a whole: As a later analysis showed, several of the most significant clusters appeared to be linked to common viral pathogens. Being productive about 90% or about 30% of the time was typical of most TCR beta V segments in an earlier analysis.

PCR primers comprised 60 Vbeta and 13 Jbeta primers. Data came from immunoSEQ multiplex PCR; TCRdb stores just in-frame clones and leaves some out. The sample spans more than 65,000 clones; the ten largest clones claim about 2.9%. Concerning this clone: No antigen is known for it.

Germline loops: CDR1 LGHNT, CDR2 FRNRAP. The CDR3 is 12 amino acids. Trimming left V 6 bases short and J 6 bases short, with 11 bases between. The material sequenced was PBMCs. This TCR derives from a man in his forties or fifties in good health and CMV-seronegative. The chain joins TRBV12-5 to TRBJ1-1; D possibly corresponds to TRBD1 (5 bases). The CDR3 sequence is CASGGTGAEAFF. The CDR3 DNA follows: TGTGCTAGTGGAGGGACGGGGGCTGAAGCTTTCTTT.